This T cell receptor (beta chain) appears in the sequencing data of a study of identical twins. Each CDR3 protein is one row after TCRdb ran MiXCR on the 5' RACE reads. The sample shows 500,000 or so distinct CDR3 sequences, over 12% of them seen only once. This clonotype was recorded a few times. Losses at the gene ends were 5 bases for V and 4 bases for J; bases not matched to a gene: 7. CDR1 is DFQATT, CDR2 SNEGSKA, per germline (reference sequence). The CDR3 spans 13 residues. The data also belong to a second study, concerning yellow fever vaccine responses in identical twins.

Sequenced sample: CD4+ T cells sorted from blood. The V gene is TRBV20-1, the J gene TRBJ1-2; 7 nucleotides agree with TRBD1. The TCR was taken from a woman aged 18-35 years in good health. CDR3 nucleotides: TGCAGTGCTGACAGGGACCCAGGCTATGGCTACACCTTC. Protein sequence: CSADRDPGYGYTF.